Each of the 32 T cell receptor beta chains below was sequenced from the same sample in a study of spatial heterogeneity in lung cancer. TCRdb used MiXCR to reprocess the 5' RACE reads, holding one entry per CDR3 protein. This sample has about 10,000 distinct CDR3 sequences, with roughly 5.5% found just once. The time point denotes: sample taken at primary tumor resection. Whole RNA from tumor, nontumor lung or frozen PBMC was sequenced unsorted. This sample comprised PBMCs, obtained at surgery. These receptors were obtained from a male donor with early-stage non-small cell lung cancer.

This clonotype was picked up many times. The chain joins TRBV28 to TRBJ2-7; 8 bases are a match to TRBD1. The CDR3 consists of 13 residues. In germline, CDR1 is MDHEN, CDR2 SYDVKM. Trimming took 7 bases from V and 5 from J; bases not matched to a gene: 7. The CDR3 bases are TGTGCCAGCATTCCAGGGGGCGTAAACGAGCAGTACTTC. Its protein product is CASIPGGVNEQYF. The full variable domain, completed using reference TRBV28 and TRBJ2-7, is DVKVTQSSRYLVKRTGEKVFLECVQDMDHENMFWYRQDPGLGLRLIYFSYDVKMKEKGDIPEGYSVSREKKERFSLILESASTNQTSMYLCASIPGGVNEQYFGPGTRLTVT.

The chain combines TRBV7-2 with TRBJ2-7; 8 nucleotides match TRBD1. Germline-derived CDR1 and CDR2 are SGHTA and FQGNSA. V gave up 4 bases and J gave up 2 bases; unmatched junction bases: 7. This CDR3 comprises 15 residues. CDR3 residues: CASSSDRGSAYEQYF. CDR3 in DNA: TGTGCCAGCAGCTCTGACAGGGGAAGCGCCTACGAGCAGTACTTC.

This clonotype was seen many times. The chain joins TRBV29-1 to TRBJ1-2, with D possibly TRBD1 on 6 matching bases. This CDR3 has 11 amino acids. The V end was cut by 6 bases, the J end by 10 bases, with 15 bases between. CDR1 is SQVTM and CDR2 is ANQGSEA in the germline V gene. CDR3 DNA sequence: TGCAGCGTCGGACAAGGGGGGGACTACACCTTC. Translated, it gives CSVGQGGDYTF.

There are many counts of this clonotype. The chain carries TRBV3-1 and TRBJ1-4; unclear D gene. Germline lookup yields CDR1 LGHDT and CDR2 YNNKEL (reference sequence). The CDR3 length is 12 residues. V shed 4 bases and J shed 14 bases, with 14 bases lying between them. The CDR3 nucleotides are TGTGCCAGCAGCCCCCACTCCGCCCAGCTGTTTTTT. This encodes CASSPHSAQLFF.

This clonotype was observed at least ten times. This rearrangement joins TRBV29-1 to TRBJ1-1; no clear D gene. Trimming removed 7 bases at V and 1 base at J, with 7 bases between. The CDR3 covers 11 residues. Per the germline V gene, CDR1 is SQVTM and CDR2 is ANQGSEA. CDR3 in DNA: TGCAGCGGGGCGGAGAACACTGAAGCTTTCTTT. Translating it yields CSGAENTEAFF.

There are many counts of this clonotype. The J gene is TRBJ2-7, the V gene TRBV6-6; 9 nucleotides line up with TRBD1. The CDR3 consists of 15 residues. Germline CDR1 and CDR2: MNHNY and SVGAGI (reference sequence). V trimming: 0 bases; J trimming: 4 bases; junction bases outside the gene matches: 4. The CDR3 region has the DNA TGTGCCAGCAGTTACTCGGGACAGGGTGCGTACGAGCAGTACTTC. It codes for CASSYSGQGAYEQYF.

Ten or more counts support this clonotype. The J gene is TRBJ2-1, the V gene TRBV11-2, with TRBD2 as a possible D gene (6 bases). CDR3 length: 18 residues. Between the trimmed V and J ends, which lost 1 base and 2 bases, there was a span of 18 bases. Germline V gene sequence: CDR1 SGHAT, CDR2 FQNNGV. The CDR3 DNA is TGTGCCAGCAGCTTAGGTCCGGGACTTTCCACAACCTACAATGAGCAGTTCTTC. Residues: CASSLGPGLSTTYNEQFF.

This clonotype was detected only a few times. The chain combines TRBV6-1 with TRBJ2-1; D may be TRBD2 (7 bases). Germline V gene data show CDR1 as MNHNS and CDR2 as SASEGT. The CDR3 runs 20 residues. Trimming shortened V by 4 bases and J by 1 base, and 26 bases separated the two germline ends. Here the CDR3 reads CASSVLGGGANYPSYNEQFF. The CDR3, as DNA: TGTGCCAGCAGTGTATTGGGGGGGGGCGCGAACTACCCGTCCTACAATGAGCAGTTCTTC.

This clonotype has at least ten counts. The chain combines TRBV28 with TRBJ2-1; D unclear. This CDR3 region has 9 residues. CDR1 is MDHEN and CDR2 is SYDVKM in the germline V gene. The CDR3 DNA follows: TGTGCGCGTTACAATGAGCAGTTCTTC. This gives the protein CARYNEQFF.

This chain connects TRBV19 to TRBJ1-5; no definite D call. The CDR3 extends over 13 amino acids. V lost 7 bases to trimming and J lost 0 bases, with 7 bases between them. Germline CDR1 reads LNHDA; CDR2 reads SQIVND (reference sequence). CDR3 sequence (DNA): TGTGCCAGTAATCGAGGTAGCAATCAGCCCCAGCATTTT. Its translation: CASNRGSNQPQHF.

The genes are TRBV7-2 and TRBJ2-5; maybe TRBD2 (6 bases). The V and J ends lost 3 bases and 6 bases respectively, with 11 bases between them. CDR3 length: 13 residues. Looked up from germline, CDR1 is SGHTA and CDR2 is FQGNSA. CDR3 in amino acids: CASSLEGIQTQYF. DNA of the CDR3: TGTGCCAGCAGCTTGGAGGGGATACAGACCCAGTACTTC. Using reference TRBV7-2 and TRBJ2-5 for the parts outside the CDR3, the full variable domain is GAGVSQSPSNKVTEKGKDVELRCDPISGHTALYWYRQSLGQGLEFLIYFQGNSAPDKSGLPSDRFSAERTGGSVSTLTIQRTQQEDSAVYLCASSLEGIQTQYFGPGTRLLVL.

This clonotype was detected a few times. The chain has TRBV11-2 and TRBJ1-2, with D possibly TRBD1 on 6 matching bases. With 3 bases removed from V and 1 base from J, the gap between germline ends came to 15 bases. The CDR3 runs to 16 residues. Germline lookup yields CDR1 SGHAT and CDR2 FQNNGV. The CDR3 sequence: CASSLKTGIDNYGYTF. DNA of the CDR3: TGTGCCAGCAGCTTGAAAACAGGGATCGATAACTATGGCTACACCTTC.

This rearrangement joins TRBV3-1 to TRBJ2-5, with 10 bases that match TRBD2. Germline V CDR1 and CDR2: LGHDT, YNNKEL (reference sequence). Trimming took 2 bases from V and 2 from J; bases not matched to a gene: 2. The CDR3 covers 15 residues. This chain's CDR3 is CASSQQLAGQETQYF. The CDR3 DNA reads TGTGCCAGCAGCCAACAACTAGCGGGGCAAGAGACCCAGTACTTC.

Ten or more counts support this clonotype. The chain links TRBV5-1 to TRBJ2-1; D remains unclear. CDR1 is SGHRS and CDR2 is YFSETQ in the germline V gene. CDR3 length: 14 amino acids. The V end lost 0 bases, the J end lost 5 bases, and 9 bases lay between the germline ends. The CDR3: CASSLAGVDNEQFF. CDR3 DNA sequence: TGCGCCAGCAGCTTGGCTGGGGTCGACAATGAGCAGTTCTTC.

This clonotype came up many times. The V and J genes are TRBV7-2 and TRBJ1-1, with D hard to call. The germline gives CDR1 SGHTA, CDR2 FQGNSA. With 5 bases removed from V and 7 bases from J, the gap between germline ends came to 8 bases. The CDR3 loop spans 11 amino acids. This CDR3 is CASSPQIEAFF. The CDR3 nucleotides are TGTGCCAGCAGCCCTCAGATTGAAGCTTTCTTT.

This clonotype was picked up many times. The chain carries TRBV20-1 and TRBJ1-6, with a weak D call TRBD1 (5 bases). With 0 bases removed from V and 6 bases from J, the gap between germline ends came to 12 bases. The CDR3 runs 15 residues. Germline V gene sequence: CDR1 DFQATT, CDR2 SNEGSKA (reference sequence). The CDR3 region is CSARDGQGANSPLHF. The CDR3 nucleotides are TGCAGTGCTAGAGATGGGCAGGGCGCTAATTCACCCCTCCACTTT.

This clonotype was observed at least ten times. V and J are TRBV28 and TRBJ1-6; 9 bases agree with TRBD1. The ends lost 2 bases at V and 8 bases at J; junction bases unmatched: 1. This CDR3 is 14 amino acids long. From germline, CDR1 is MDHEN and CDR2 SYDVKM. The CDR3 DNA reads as TGTGCCAGCAGTTTAGGGGACAGGGATTCACCCCTCCACTTT. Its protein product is CASSLGDRDSPLHF.

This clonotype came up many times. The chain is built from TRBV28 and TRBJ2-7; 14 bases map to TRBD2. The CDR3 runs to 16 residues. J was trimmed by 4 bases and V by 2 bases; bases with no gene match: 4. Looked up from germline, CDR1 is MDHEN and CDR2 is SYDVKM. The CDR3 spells CASSLGGTSGSYEQYF. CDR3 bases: TGTGCCAGCAGTTTAGGGGGGACTAGCGGGAGTTACGAGCAGTACTTC.

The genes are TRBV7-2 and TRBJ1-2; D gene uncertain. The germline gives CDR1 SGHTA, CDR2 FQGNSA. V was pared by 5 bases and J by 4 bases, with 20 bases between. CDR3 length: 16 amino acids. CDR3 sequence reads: CASSPFVGRLGYGYTF. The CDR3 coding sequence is TGTGCCAGCAGCCCATTTGTCGGCCGTTTAGGCTATGGCTACACCTTC.

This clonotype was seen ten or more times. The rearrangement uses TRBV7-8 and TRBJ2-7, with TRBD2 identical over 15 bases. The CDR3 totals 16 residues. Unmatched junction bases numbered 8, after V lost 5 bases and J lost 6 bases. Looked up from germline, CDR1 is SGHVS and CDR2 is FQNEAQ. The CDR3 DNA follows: TGTGCCAGCAGCATGCTTCCGGGACTAGCGGGAGGCGAGCAGTACTTC. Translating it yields CASSMLPGLAGGEQYF.

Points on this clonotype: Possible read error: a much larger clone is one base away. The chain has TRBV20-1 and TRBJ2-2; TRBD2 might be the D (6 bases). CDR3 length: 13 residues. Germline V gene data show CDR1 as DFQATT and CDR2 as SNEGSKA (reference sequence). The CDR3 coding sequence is TGCAGTGCCCGTACTAGGAACACCGGGGGGCTGTTTTTT. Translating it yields CSARTRNTGGLFF.

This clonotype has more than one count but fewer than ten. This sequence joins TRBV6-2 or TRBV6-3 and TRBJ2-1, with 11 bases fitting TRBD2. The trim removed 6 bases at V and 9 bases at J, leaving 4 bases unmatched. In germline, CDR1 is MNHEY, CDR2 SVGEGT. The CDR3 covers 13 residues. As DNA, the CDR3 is TGTGCCAGCAGCCCGCTAGCGGGAGGTGAGCAGTTCTTC. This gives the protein CASSPLAGGEQFF.

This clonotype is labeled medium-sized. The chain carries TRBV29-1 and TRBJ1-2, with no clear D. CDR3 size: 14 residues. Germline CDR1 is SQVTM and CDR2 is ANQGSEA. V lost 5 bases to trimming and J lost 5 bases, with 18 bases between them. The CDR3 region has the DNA TGCAGCGTTTCCGGCGGCAGATCTCCGTATGGCTACACCTTC. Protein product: CSVSGGRSPYGYTF.

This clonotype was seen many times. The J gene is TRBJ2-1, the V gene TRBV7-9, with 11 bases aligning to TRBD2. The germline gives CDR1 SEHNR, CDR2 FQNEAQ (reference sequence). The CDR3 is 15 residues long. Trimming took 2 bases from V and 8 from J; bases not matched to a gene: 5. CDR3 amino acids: CASSLLAGGPHEQFF. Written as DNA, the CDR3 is TGTGCCAGCAGCTTATTAGCGGGAGGGCCGCATGAGCAGTTCTTC.

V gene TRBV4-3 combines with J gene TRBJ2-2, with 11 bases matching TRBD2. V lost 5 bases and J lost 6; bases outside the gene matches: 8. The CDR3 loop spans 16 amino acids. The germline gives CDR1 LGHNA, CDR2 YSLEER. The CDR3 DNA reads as TGCGCCAGCAGCTTCGGGACTAGCGGTTTGGCCGGGGAGCTGTTTTTT. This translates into CASSFGTSGLAGELFF.

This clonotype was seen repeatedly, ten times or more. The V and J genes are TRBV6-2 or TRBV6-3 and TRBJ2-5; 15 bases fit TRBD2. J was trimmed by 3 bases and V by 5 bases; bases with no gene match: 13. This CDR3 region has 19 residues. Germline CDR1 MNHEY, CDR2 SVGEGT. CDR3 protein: CASSVIGTSGRRRKETQYF. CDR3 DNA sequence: TGTGCCAGCAGTGTGATCGGGACTAGCGGGAGGCGGCGAAAAGAGACCCAGTACTTC.

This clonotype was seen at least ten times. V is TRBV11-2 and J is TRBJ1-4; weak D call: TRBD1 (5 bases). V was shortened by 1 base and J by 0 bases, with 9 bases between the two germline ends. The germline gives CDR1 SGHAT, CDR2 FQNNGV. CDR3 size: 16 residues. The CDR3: CASSLGQRSTNEKLFF. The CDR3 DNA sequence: TGTGCCAGCAGCTTAGGACAGAGGTCAACTAATGAAAAACTGTTTTTT.

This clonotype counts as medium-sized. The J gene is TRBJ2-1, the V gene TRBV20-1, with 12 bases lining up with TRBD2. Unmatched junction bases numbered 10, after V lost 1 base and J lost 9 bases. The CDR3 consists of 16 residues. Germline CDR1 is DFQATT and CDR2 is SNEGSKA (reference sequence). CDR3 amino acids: CSARAYGLAGGREQFF. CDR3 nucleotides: TGCAGTGCTAGAGCCTACGGGCTAGCGGGGGGGCGTGAGCAGTTCTTC.

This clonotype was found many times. The CDR3 loop is CASSFAGTNTEAFF. The CDR3 DNA sequence: TGTGCCAGCAGTTTCGCGGGGACGAACACTGAAGCTTTCTTT. The chain uses TRBV28 and TRBJ1-1; a weak D match, TRBD1 (5 bases). Germline CDR1 reads MDHEN; CDR2 reads SYDVKM. The CDR3 extends over 14 amino acids. The ends were cut back, 3 bases at V and 1 base at J, with 9 bases in the middle. Looking up the rest from reference TRBV28 and TRBJ1-1 gives the full variable domain: DVKVTQSSRYLVKRTGEKVFLECVQDMDHENMFWYRQDPGLGLRLIYFSYDVKMKEKGDIPEGYSVSREKKERFSLILESASTNQTSMYLCASSFAGTNTEAFFGQGTRLTVV.

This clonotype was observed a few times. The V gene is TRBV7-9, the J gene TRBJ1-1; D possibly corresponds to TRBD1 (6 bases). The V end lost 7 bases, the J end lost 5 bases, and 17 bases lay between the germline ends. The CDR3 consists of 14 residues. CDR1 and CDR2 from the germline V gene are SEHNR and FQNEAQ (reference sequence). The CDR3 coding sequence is TGTGCCAGCATCTCTCCACAGGGTTGGACTGAAGCTTTCTTT. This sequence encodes CASISPQGWTEAFF.

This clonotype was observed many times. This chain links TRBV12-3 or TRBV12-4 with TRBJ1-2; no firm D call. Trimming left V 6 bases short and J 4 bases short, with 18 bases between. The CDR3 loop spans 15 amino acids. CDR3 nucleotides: TGTGCCAGCAGCCCCTTGGTTGACCCACTCTATGGCTACACCTTC. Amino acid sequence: CASSPLVDPLYGYTF.

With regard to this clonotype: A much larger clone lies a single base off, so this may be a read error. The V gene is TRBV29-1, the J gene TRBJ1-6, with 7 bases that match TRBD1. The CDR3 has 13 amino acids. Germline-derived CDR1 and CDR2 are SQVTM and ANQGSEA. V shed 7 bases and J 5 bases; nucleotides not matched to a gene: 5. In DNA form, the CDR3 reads TGCAGCGCCTGCACAGGGGATAATTCACCCCTCCACTTT. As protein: CSACTGDNSPLHF.